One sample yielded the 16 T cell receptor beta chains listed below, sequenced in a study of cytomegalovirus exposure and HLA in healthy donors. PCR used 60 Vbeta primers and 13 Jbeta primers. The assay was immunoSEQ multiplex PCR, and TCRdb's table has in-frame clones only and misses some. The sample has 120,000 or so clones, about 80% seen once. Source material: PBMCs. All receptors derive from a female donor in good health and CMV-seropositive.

The CDR3 DNA follows: TGTGCCAGCAGCCAACTCTCGACAGGGGGCCACGAGCAGTACTTC. Encoded protein: CASSQLSTGGHEQYF. The chain employs TRBV7-9 and TRBJ2-7, with TRBD1 matching 10 bases. Trimming cost V 5 bases and J 5 bases; bases outside gene matches: 9. Per germline, CDR1 SEHNR and CDR2 FQNEAQ (reference sequence). The CDR3 extends over 15 amino acids.

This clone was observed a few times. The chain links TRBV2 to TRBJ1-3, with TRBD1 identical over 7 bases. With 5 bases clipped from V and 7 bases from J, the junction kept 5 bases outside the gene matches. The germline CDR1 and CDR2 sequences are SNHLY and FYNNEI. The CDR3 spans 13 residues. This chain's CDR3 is CASSRGQSNTIYF. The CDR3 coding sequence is TGTGCCAGCAGTAGGGGACAGTCGAACACCATATATTTT.

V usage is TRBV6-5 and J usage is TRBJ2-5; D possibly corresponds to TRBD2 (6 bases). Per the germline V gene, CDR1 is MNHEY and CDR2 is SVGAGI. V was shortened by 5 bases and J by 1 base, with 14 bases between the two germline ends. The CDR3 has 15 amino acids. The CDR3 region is CASSTPGLAQETQYF. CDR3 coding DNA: TGTGCCAGCAGTACACCGGGACTGGCCCAAGAGACCCAGTACTTC.

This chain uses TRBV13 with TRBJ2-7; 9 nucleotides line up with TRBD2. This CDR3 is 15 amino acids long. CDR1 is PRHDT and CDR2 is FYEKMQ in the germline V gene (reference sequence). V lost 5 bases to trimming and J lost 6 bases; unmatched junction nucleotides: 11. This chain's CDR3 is CASSESGLARVEQYF. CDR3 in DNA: TGTGCCAGCAGCGAGAGCGGACTAGCGCGGGTCGAGCAGTACTTC. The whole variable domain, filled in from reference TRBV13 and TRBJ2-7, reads AAGVIQSPRHLIKEKRETATLKCYPIPRHDTVYWYQQGPGQDPQFLISFYEKMQSDKGSIPDRFSAQQFSDYHSELNMSSLELGDSALYFCASSESGLARVEQYFGPGTRLTVT.

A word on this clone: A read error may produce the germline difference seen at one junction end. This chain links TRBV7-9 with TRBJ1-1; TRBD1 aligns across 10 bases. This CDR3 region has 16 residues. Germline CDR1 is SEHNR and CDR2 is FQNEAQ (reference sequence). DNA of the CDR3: TGTGCCAGCAGCCCCCGGGGACAGGGGTTGAAGACTGAAGCTTTCTTT. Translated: CASSPRGQGLKTEAFF.

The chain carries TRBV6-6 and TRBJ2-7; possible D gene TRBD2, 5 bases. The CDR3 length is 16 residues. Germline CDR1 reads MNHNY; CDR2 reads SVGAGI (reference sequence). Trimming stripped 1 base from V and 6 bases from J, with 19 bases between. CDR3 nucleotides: TGTGCCAGCAGTTACTTTGCGGGCAGGCGGGCGATCGAGCAGTACTTC. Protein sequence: CASSYFAGRRAIEQYF.

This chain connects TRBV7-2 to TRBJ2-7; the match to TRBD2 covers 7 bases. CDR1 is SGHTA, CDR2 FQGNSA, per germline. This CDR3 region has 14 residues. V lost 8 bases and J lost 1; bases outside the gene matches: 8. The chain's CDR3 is CASSDASGSYEQYF. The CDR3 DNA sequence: TGTGCCAGCTCAGATGCTAGCGGTTCCTACGAGCAGTACTTC.

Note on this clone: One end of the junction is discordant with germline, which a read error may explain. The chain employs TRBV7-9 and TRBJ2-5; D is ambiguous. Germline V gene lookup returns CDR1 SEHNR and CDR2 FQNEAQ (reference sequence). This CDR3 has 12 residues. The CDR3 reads CSSSFLQETQYF. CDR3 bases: TGTTCCAGCAGCTTTCTCCAAGAGACCCAGTACTTC.

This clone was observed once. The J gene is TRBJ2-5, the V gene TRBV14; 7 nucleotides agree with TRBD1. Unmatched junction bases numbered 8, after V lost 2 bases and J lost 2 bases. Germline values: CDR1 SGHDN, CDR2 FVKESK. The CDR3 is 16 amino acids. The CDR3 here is CASSQLGTAAQETQYF. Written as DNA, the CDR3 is TGTGCCAGCAGCCAACTAGGGACAGCGGCTCAAGAGACCCAGTACTTC.

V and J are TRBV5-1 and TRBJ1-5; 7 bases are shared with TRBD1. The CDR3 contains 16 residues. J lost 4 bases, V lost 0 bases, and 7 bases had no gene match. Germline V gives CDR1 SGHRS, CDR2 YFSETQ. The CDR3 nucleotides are TGCGCCAGCAGCTTGGGTTCAGGGGGACCGAATCAGCCCCAGCATTTT. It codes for CASSLGSGGPNQPQHF.

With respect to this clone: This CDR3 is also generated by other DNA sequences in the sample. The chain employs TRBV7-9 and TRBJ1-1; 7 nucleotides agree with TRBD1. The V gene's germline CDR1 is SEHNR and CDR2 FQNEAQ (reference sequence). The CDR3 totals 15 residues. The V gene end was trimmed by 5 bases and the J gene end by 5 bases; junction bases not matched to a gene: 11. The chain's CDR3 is CASSDGRGFDTEAFF. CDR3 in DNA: TGTGCCAGCAGCGACGGCAGGGGGTTTGATACTGAAGCTTTCTTT.

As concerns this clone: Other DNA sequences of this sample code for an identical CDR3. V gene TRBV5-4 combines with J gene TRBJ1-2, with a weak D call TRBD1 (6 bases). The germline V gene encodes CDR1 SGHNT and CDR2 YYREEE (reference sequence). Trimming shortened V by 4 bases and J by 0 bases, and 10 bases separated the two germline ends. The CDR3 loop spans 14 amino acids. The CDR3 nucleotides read TGTGCCAGCAGCCTTAACAGGGCTAACTATGGCTACACCTTC. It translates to CASSLNRANYGYTF. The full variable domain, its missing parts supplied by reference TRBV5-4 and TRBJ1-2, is ETGVTQSPTHLIKTRGQQVTLRCSSQSGHNTVSWYQQALGQGPQFIFQYYREEENGRGNFPPRFSGLQFPNYSSELNVNALELDDSALYLCASSLNRANYGYTFGSGTRLTVV.

This CDR3 is CASGRVDKNIQYF. CDR3 sequence (DNA): TGCGCCAGCGGGAGGGTGGACAAAAACATTCAGTACTTC. V is TRBV5-1 and J is TRBJ2-4; the match to TRBD2 covers 7 bases. Trimming took 7 bases from V and 3 from J; bases not matched to a gene: 4. Germline V gene lookup returns CDR1 SGHRS and CDR2 YFSETQ. CDR3 length equals 13 residues.

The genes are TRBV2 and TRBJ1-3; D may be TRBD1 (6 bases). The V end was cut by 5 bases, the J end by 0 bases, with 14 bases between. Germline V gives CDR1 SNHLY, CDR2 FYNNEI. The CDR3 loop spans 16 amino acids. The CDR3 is CASSLNRVSSGNTIYF. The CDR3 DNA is TGTGCCAGCAGTCTCAACAGGGTTTCCTCTGGAAACACCATATATTTT.

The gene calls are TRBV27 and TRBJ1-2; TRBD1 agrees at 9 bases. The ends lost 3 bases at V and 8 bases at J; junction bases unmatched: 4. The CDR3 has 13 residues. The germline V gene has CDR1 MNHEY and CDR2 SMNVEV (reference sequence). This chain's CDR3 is CASSLGTGKGYTF. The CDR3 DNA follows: TGTGCCAGCAGTTTGGGGACAGGGAAAGGCTACACCTTC.

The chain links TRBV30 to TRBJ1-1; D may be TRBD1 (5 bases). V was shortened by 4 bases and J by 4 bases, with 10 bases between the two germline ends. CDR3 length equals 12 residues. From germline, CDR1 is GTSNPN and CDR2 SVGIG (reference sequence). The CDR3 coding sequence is TGTGCCTGGACCACCGACAGCACTGAAGCTTTCTTT. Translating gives CAWTTDSTEAFF.